What follows describes a single T cell receptor (beta chain). Its antigen is still unknown. The sample is drawn from a study of a mutant IDH1 vaccine in newly diagnosed glioma. General observations from the study: Pseudoprogression seemingly bore no relation to changes in top peripheral T cell clonotypes.

As to time point: week 35, safety follow-up. Vaccination comprised doses that each held 300 ug of mutant IDH1 20-mer peptide, plus topical imiquimod. Scheduled for weeks 1, 3, 5, 7, 11, 15, 19 and 23, eight vaccinations were given to patients. Here immunoSEQ multiplex PCR was the method, and the copy in TCRdb shows in-frame clones only, minus some. The profile shows about 32,000 clones, 78% of them singletons. There are 16 residues in the CDR3. Between the trimmed V and J ends, which lost 1 base and 1 base, there was a span of 13 bases. Germline assignment: CDR1 LGHNA and CDR2 YSLEER. The chain uses TRBV4-3 and TRBJ1-1, with no clear D. The sequencing used PBMCs, collected from a glioma patient whose treatment included an IDH1 peptide vaccine. The TCR sequence derives from a woman in her forties with glioma. CDR3 sequence reads: CASSQVVPGPNTEAFF. The CDR3 DNA reads as TGCGCCAGCAGCCAAGTAGTTCCGGGCCCGAACACTGAAGCTTTCTTT.